The 23 T cell receptor beta chains below all came from one sample that was sequenced in a study of vaccination and CD4 T cells after COVID-19. The assay that was used to sequence DNA from cultured CD4+ T cells was the Oncomine TCR Beta short-read assay. TCRdb used MiXCR to reprocess the PCR reads, holding one entry per CDR3 protein. The table includes roughly 7,200 distinct CDR3 sequences, around 60% detected once. These receptors are not linked to any known antigen. Treatment in this sample: roughly 10-day PBMC culture with coronavirus spike peptide pools or control peptides (ViraFEST assay). Material: CD4+ T cells from blood, cultured in vitro. These receptors were taken from a human donor who had recovered from COVID-19.

This chain joins TRBV6-2 or TRBV6-3 and TRBJ2-7, with a possible D match to TRBD1 (6 bases). In germline, CDR1 is MNHEY, CDR2 SVGEGT. V lost 7 bases, J lost 0 bases, and 10 bases lay in between. This CDR3 comprises 13 residues. The CDR3 region is CASTQGSSYEQYF. As DNA, the CDR3 is TGTGCCAGCACGCAGGGGAGCTCCTACGAGCAGTACTTC.

V usage is TRBV2 and J usage is TRBJ2-5; no reliable D call. The germline CDR1 and CDR2 sequences are SNHLY and FYNNEI. The CDR3 runs 14 residues. Deletions cut 5 bases from V and 0 bases from J, with 10 bases between. The CDR3 DNA sequence: TGTGCCAGCAGTCTAGACTCGTACCAAGAGACCCAGTACTTC. It codes for CASSLDSYQETQYF.

The genes are TRBV6-5 and TRBJ1-1, with D uncertain. Germline V CDR1 and CDR2: MNHEY, SVGAGI. V was cut by 4 bases and J by 10 bases, with 10 bases left in between. The CDR3 runs 11 residues. CDR3 amino acids: CASSSSSRAFF. The CDR3 DNA reads TGTGCCAGCAGTTCCTCATCGAGAGCTTTCTTT.

This clonotype has more than one count but fewer than ten. The J gene is TRBJ1-2, the V gene TRBV25-1; 7 nucleotides align to TRBD1. Trimming cost V 7 bases and J 4 bases; bases outside gene matches: 9. This CDR3 comprises 14 residues. Germline assignment: CDR1 MGHDK and CDR2 SYGVNS. The CDR3 sequence: CASTEATGAYGYTF. CDR3 bases: TGTGCCAGCACCGAGGCCACAGGGGCCTATGGCTACACCTTC.

This chain connects TRBV20-1 to TRBJ2-1, with 10 bases fitting TRBD2. CDR3 size: 14 residues. V dropped 3 bases and J dropped 4; count of bases not matched to a gene: 3. Germline values: CDR1 DFQATT, CDR2 SNEGSKA (reference sequence). DNA for the CDR3: TGCAGTGCTAGCCCGGGACTAGCGTACAATGAGCAGTTCTTC. Its protein product is CSASPGLAYNEQFF.

J is TRBJ1-5 and V is TRBV20-1, with TRBD1 as a possible D gene (6 bases). Between the trimmed V and J ends, which lost 2 bases and 5 bases, there was a span of 13 bases. This CDR3 contains 14 residues. Looked up from germline, CDR1 is DFQATT and CDR2 is SNEGSKA (reference sequence). The CDR3 coding sequence is TGCAGTGCTAGACCCGGGGGGCTTTATCAGCCCCAGCATTTT. Residues: CSARPGGLYQPQHF.

This clonotype was seen a handful of times. The genes are TRBV7-9 and TRBJ1-1; the D is unclear. Germline V gene data show CDR1 as SEHNR and CDR2 as FQNEAQ (reference sequence). Trimming removed 2 bases from V and 10 bases from J, with 11 bases in between. This CDR3 is built from 12 residues. The CDR3 bases are TGTGCCAGCAGCTTACAAGAGTTGGGAGCTTTCTTT. This encodes CASSLQELGAFF.

This sequence joins TRBV6-2 or TRBV6-3 and TRBJ2-1; 9 nucleotides agree with TRBD1. Germline V CDR1 and CDR2: MNHEY, SVGEGT. This CDR3 spans 18 amino acids. V lost 6 bases to trimming and J lost 7 bases; unmatched junction nucleotides: 19. CDR3 in DNA: TGTGCCAGCAGCTCCCTGAACAGGGGGCGGCACGTGGGGAATGAGCAGTTCTTC. Protein: CASSSLNRGRHVGNEQFF.

V and J are TRBV12-3 or TRBV12-4 and TRBJ1-5; TRBD1 matches 7 bases. CDR3 length equals 14 residues. The ends lost 3 bases at V and 3 bases at J; junction bases unmatched: 2. The CDR3 DNA reads as TGTGCCAGCAGTTTTGGACAGGCCAATCAGCCCCAGCATTTT. Amino acids: CASSFGQANQPQHF.

The chain couples TRBV20-1 to TRBJ2-2; 7 bases align to TRBD2. CDR3 length: 15 residues. Looked up from germline, CDR1 is DFQATT and CDR2 is SNEGSKA (reference sequence). Trimming took 1 base from V and 3 from J; bases not matched to a gene: 5. The CDR3 sequence is CSARVVAGYTGELFF. CDR3 sequence (DNA): TGCAGTGCTAGAGTGGTAGCGGGCTACACCGGGGAGCTGTTTTTT.

This clonotype came up a few times. The V and J genes are TRBV30 and TRBJ2-3, with D perhaps matching TRBD2 (5 bases). The CDR3 is 15 residues long. The germline gives CDR1 GTSNPN, CDR2 SVGIG (reference sequence). V dropped 3 bases and J dropped 2 bases, with 15 bases sitting between them. In nucleotides, the CDR3 is TGTGCCTGGAGGGGTTCCATGAGGGTCACAGATACGCAGTATTTT. Protein: CAWRGSMRVTDTQYF.

This clonotype was counted only a few times. This chain uses TRBV5-1 with TRBJ2-5, with D tentatively TRBD2 (5 bases). V lost 4 bases and J 1 base, leaving 14 bases between the germline ends. The CDR3 loop spans 15 amino acids. Germline V gene sequence: CDR1 SGHRS, CDR2 YFSETQ. CDR3 DNA: TGCGCCAGCAGCCACCGGACGGCGGGCCAAGAGACCCAGTACTTC. This gives the protein CASSHRTAGQETQYF. The whole variable domain, filled in from reference TRBV5-1 and TRBJ2-5, reads KAGVTQTPRYLIKTRGQQVTLSCSPISGHRSVSWYQQTPGQGLQFLFEYFSETQRNKGNFPGRFSGRQFSNSRSEMNVSTLELGDSALYLCASSHRTAGQETQYFGPGTRLLVL.

This clonotype has only a few counts. The chain combines TRBV15 with TRBJ2-6; 7 nucleotides match TRBD1. The CDR3 runs to 17 residues. The germline CDR1 and CDR2 sequences are LNHNV and YYDKDF (reference sequence). J was trimmed by 0 bases and V by 7 bases; bases with no gene match: 9. The DNA of the CDR3 is TGTGCCACCACCAGGGGGACGGAATACTCTGGGGCCAACGTCCTGACTTTC. It codes for CATTRGTEYSGANVLTF.

The chain has TRBV6-1 and TRBJ1-1; D uncertain. The CDR3 length is 15 residues. Germline CDR1 MNHNS, CDR2 SASEGT. V lost 2 bases and J 3 bases, leaving 13 bases between the germline ends. The CDR3 protein is CASSEPLGRHTEAFF. The CDR3 region has the DNA TGTGCCAGCAGTGAACCGCTAGGCAGACACACTGAAGCTTTCTTT.

This clonotype showed up just a few times. The genes are TRBV20-1 and TRBJ1-6; TRBD1 matches 7 bases. With 3 bases clipped from V and 6 bases from J, the junction kept 5 bases outside the gene matches. CDR3 length equals 14 residues. In germline, CDR1 is DFQATT, CDR2 SNEGSKA (reference sequence). The CDR3 DNA follows: TGCAGTGCTAGGGAGGGGGCCGGTAATTCACCCCTCCACTTT. Its translation is CSAREGAGNSPLHF.

V gene TRBV19 combines with J gene TRBJ1-1; 8 bases align to TRBD1. Germline-derived CDR1 and CDR2 are LNHDA and SQIVND (reference sequence). After removal of 7 bases from V and 4 bases from J, the junction contained 8 bases not matched to a gene. CDR3 size: 14 residues. The CDR3 region is CASTTGGPGTEAFF. In nucleotides, the CDR3 is TGTGCCAGTACCACAGGGGGGCCAGGCACTGAAGCTTTCTTT.

The chain is built from TRBV6-1 and TRBJ2-3; 7 bases are a match to TRBD2. This CDR3 has 15 amino acids. With 1 base clipped from V and 3 bases from J, the junction kept 4 bases outside the gene matches. From germline, CDR1 is MNHNS and CDR2 SASEGT. CDR3 sequence reads: CASSEEAGVTDTQYF. The CDR3 bases are TGTGCCAGCAGTGAAGAGGCGGGAGTAACAGATACGCAGTATTTT.

In this sample, this clonotype turned up a few times. V usage is TRBV6-5 and J usage is TRBJ2-7; 11 bases match TRBD2. Trimming removed 2 bases from V and 2 bases from J; junction bases left unmatched: 2. This CDR3 is 15 amino acids long. CDR1 and CDR2 (germline): MNHEY, SVGAGI. CDR3 DNA sequence: TGTGCCAGCAGTTACCGGACTAGCGGGCCCTACGAGCAGTACTTC. Translated, it gives CASSYRTSGPYEQYF.

The genes are TRBV5-4 and TRBJ2-7; 8 nucleotides align to TRBD2. Per germline, CDR1 SGHNT and CDR2 YYREEE (reference sequence). The CDR3 length is 14 residues. J gave up 2 bases and V 4 bases, and 5 bases lay outside the gene matches. CDR3 amino acids: CASSPSGGPYEQYF. CDR3 nucleotides: TGTGCCAGCAGCCCAAGCGGGGGACCCTACGAGCAGTACTTC.

J is TRBJ1-2 and V is TRBV4-1, with D maybe TRBD1 (5 bases). The ends were cut back, 3 bases at V and 5 bases at J, with 16 bases in the middle. The germline gives CDR1 MGHRA, CDR2 YSYEKL. The CDR3 loop spans 15 amino acids. Here the CDR3 DNA reads TGCGCCAGCAGCCAGGGGGAAGAGTCTCGGTATGGCTACACCTTC. It yields the protein CASSQGEESRYGYTF.

The chain is built from TRBV11-2 and TRBJ1-2; perhaps TRBD1 as D (5 bases). In germline, CDR1 is SGHAT, CDR2 FQNNGV. The V and J ends lost 0 bases and 7 bases respectively, with 12 bases between them. The CDR3 sequence is 14 residues long. The CDR3 loop is CASSLELIGAGYTF. CDR3 nucleotide sequence: TGTGCCAGCAGCTTAGAACTGATCGGGGCTGGCTACACCTTC.

This clonotype has just one count. This chain uses TRBV10-1 with TRBJ2-3, with 9 bases that match TRBD1. Trimming cost V 2 bases and J 2 bases; bases outside gene matches: 5. Per germline, CDR1 WNHNN and CDR2 SYGVQD (reference sequence). CDR3 length equals 16 residues. The chain's CDR3 is CASSESGQGNTDTQYF. Here the CDR3 DNA reads TGCGCCAGCAGTGAGAGTGGACAGGGGAACACAGATACGCAGTATTTT.

V is TRBV6-5 and J is TRBJ1-2, with D tentatively TRBD1 (5 bases). Per germline, CDR1 MNHEY and CDR2 SVGAGI. With 0 bases removed from V and 7 bases from J, the gap between germline ends came to 12 bases. The CDR3 loop spans 14 amino acids. CDR3 sequence reads: CASSYSGGAGGYTF. In DNA form, the CDR3 reads TGTGCCAGCAGTTACTCGGGGGGAGCGGGTGGCTACACCTTC.